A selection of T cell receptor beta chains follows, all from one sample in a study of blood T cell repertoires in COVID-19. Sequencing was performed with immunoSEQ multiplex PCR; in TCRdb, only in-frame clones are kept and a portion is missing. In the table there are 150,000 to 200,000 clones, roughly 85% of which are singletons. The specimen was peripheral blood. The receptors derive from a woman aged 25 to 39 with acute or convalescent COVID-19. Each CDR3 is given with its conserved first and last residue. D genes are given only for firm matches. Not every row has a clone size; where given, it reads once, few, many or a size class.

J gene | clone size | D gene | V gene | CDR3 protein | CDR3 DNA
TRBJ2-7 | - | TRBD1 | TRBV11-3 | CASSSTGDYEQYF | TGTGCCAGCAGCTCGACAGGGGACTACGAGCAGTACTTC
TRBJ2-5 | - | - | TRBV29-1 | CSVEGLTQYF | TGCAGCGTTGAAGGGCTTACCCAGTACTTC
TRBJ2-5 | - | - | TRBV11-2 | CASSLAPVKETQYF | TGTGCCAGCAGCTTAGCCCCGGTTAAAGAGACCCAGTACTTC
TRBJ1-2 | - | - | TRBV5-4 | CATHGRKTVNYGYTF | TGTGCCACGCATGGGAGGAAGACGGTAAACTATGGCTACACCTTC
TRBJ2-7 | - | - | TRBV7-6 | CASSLLGASYEQYF | TGTGCCAGCAGCCTACTTGGAGCCTCCTACGAGCAGTACTTC
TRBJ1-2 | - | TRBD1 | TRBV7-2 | CASSWRRDRGTANYGYTF | TGTGCCAGCAGCTGGCGCCGGGACAGGGGGACCGCTAACTATGGCTACACCTTC
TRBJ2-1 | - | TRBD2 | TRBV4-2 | CASSQDSQREEQFF | TGTGCCAGCAGCCAAGATTCGCAGCGGGAAGAGCAGTTCTTC
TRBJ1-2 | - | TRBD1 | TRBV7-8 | CASSYDRGAYTF | TGTGCCAGCAGCTACGACAGGGGGGCCTACACCTTC
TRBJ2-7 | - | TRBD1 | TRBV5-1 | CASSLGDRGYEQYF | TGCGCCAGCAGCTTAGGGGACAGGGGCTACGAGCAGTACTTC
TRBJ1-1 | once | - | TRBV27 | CASTPGGRTEAFF | TGTGCCAGCACACCCGGGGGGAGGACTGAAGCTTTCTTT
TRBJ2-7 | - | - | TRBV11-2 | CASSLDYYEQYF | TGTGCCAGCAGCTTAGATTATTACGAGCAGTACTTC
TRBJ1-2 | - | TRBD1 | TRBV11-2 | CASSLGPGTGAPYGYTF | TGTGCCAGCAGCTTAGGGCCCGGGACAGGGGCTCCCTATGGCTACACCTTC
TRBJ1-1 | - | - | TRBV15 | CATSRAPGDTEAFF | TGTGCCACCAGCAGGGCTCCCGGAGACACTGAAGCTTTCTTT
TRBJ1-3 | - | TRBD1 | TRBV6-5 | CASSLRWDSGNTIYF | TGTGCCAGCAGTTTAAGGTGGGACAGCGGAAACACCATATATTTT
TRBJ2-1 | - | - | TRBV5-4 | CASSLGGSGLTYNEQFF | TGTGCCAGCAGCTTGGGGGGAAGCGGGCTAACCTACAATGAGCAGTTCTTC
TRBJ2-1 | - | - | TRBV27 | CASSRDNYNEQFF | TGTGCCAGCAGCAGGGACAACTACAATGAGCAGTTCTTC
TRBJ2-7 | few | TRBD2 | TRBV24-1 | CATSDGLAGGEQYF | TGTGCCACCAGTGATGGACTAGCGGGAGGGGAGCAGTACTTC
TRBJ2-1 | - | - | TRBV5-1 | CASSSGLNEQFF | TGCGCCAGCAGCTCCGGACTGAATGAGCAGTTCTTC
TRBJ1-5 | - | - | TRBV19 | CASRPEATYSNQPQHF | TGTGCCAGTAGGCCTGAGGCAACTTATAGCAATCAGCCCCAGCATTTT
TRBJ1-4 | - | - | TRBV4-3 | CASSYDSATNEKLFF | TGCGCCAGCAGCTACGACAGTGCAACTAATGAAAAACTGTTTTTT
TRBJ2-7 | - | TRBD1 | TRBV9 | CASSPTGGLSEQYF | TGTGCCAGCAGTCCGACAGGGGGCCTCTCCGAGCAGTACTTC
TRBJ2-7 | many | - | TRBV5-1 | CASSVGLSSEEQYF | TGCGCCAGCAGCGTCGGACTCTCTAGTGAGGAGCAGTACTTC
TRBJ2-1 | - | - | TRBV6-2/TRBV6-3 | CASSYSKQEPVRNEQFF | TGTGCCAGCAGTTACTCGAAGCAGGAACCGGTAAGAAATGAGCAGTTCTTC
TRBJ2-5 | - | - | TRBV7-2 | CASSLDGVAGETQYF | TGTGCCAGCAGCTTAGACGGGGTCGCAGGAGAGACCCAGTACTTC
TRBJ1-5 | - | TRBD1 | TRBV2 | CASSGQDNQPQHF | TGTGCCAGCAGCGGACAGGACAATCAGCCCCAGCATTTT
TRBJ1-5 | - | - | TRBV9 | CASSVGGGQDNQPQHF | TGTGCCAGCAGCGTAGGGGGGGGCCAGGATAATCAGCCCCAGCATTTT
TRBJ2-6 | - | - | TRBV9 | CASSVTITGANVLTF | TGTGCCAGCAGCGTTACAATCACTGGGGCCAACGTCCTGACTTTC
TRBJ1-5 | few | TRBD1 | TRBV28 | CASRKTGEQPQHF | TGTGCCAGCAGAAAAACAGGGGAACAGCCCCAGCATTTT
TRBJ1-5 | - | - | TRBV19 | CASSIALQDNQPQHF | TGTGCCAGTAGTATAGCCTTACAAGACAATCAGCCCCAGCATTTT
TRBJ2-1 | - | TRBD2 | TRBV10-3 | CATGLASMLEQFF | TGTGCCACGGGACTAGCTTCTATGTTAGAGCAGTTCTTC
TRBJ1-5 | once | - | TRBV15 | CATSRDRDYQPQHF | TGTGCCACCAGCAGAGATCGGGATTACCAGCCCCAGCATTTT
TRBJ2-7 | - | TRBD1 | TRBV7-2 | CASSPGTVSYEQYF | TGTGCCAGCAGTCCCGGGACAGTCTCCTACGAGCAGTACTTC
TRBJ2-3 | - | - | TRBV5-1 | CASSLNGYTDTQYF | TGCGCCAGCAGCTTGAACGGGTACACAGATACGCAGTATTTT
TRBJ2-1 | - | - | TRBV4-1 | CASSQEGELLGEQFF | TGCGCCAGCAGCCAAGAGGGAGAGCTTTTGGGAGAGCAGTTCTTC
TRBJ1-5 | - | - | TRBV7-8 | CASSFGDSNQPQHF | TGTGCCAGCAGCTTCGGGGATAGCAATCAGCCCCAGCATTTT
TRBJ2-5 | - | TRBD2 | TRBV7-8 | CASSRLGRVGQETQYF | TGTGCCAGCAGCCGACTTGGGAGGGTAGGGCAAGAGACCCAGTACTTC
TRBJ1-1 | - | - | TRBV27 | CASSFMGKDTDEAFF | TGTGCCAGCAGTTTTATGGGTAAGGACACAGATGAAGCTTTCTTT
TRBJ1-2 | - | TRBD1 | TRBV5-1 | CASSPWTGKDNYGYTF | TGCGCCAGCAGCCCTTGGACAGGGAAGGACAACTATGGCTACACCTTC
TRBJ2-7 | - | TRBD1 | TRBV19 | CASSIGTGSYEQYF | TGTGCCAGTAGTATCGGGACAGGCTCCTACGAGCAGTACTTC
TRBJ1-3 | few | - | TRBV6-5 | CAAFGGISGNTIYF | TGTGCCGCCTTTGGAGGGATCTCTGGAAACACCATATATTTT
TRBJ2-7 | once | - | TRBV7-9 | CASNGGNSYEQYF | TGTGCCAGCAATGGCGGGAACTCCTACGAGCAGTACTTC
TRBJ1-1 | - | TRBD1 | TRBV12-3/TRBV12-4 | CASRRRQGLEAFF | TGTGCCAGCAGACGACGACAGGGCCTTGAAGCTTTCTTT
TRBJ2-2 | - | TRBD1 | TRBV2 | CASSVGQGYGELFF | TGTGCCAGCAGTGTAGGACAGGGTTACGGGGAGCTGTTTTTT
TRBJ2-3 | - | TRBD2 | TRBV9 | CASSGGTSGGYTQYF | TGTGCCAGCAGCGGAGGGACTAGCGGGGGATATACGCAGTATTTT
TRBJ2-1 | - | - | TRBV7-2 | CASSLVSGQTYNEQFF | TGTGCCAGCAGCTTAGTTTCAGGGCAGACCTACAATGAGCAGTTCTTC
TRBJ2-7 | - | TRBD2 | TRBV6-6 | CASSYSREGQYEQYF | TGTGCCAGCAGTTACTCACGGGAGGGGCAGTACGAGCAGTACTTC
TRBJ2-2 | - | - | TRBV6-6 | CASRLNSNTGELFF | TGTGCCAGCAGGCTAAACTCGAACACCGGGGAGCTGTTTTTT
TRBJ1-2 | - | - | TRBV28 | CASRPQGSYGYTF | TGTGCCAGCAGACCACAGGGATCGTATGGCTACACCTTC
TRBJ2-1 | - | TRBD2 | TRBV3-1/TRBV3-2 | CASSQDSSGADQFF | TGTGCCAGCAGCCAAGATTCTAGCGGGGCCGACCAGTTCTTC
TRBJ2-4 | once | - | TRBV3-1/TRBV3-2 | CASQSLGQGGNIQYF | TGTGCCAGCCAAAGTCTTGGCCAGGGTGGAAACATTCAGTACTTC
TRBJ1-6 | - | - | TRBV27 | CASSLQGGNSPLHF | TGTGCCAGCAGTTTGCAGGGTGGCAATTCACCCCTCCACTTT
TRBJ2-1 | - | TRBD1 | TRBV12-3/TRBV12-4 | CASSIPGTGRFF | TGTGCCAGCAGTATACCCGGGACAGGGCGGTTCTTC
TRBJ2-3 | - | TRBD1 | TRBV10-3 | CAISVTGGADTQYF | TGTGCCATCAGTGTTACAGGGGGTGCAGATACGCAGTATTTT
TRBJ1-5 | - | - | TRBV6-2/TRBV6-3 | CASSYETVNQPQHF | TGTGCCAGCAGTTACGAGACAGTAAATCAGCCCCAGCATTTT